This T cell receptor (beta chain) emerged from a study of blood T cells in healthy people across ages. Study results and caveats: The lack of PBMC sorting stopped any conclusive naive versus antigen-experienced comparison. More naive CD4+ cells and higher diversity marked long-lived donors relative to aged donors.

Per-sample yields of isolated PBMCs were at least 6 million. A second about 6 to 12 cycle PCR used barcoded and J-beta primers. TCRdb reprocessed the 5' RACE reads via MiXCR and lists one record per CDR3 protein. This table has 700,000 to 900,000 distinct CDR3 sequences, about a quarter appearing once. This clonotype showed up just a few times. Its target is unknown. With 11 bases removed from V and 1 base from J, the gap between germline ends came to 9 bases. Germline V gives CDR1 MDHEN, CDR2 SYDVKM. The CDR3 is made up of 13 amino acids. This sample was shared with a second study, whose subject was T cells of mothers and their children. That paper states: About 3 million TCR beta reads per child versus over 10 million per mother.

The V and J genes are TRBV28 and TRBJ2-6; D gene unclear. This sequence was found in a boy younger than 18 in good health. The sequencing input was blood. Here the CDR3 DNA reads TGTGCCGGCGGCGGTTCTGGGGCCAACGTCCTGACTTTC. Its protein product is CAGGGSGANVLTF. Full variable domain (remainder filled in from reference TRBV28 and TRBJ2-6): DVKVTQSSRYLVKRTGEKVFLECVQDMDHENMFWYRQDPGLGLRLIYFSYDVKMKEKGDIPEGYSVSREKKERFSLILESASTNQTSMYLCAGGGSGANVLTFGAGSRLTVL.